The 5 T cell receptor beta chains reported below all come from one sample, sequenced in a study of control samples from healthy donors and cancer patients. The assay was immunoSEQ multiplex PCR, and TCRdb's table has in-frame clones only and misses some. The sample records about 29,000 clones, 70% to 90% being singletons. Sequencing was performed on formalin-fixed, paraffin-embedded tissue. These receptors were collected from a female donor with melanoma.

This rearrangement joins TRBV9 to TRBJ1-2; no firm D call. CDR1 and CDR2 from the germline V gene are SGDLS and YYNGEE. This CDR3 has 15 amino acids. V was shortened by 2 bases and J by 4 bases, with 15 bases between the two germline ends. The CDR3 DNA reads as TGTGCCAGCAGCGTGGACGGCCGATCCCCCTATGGCTACACCTTC. Protein sequence: CASSVDGRSPYGYTF.

The chain has TRBV6-1 and TRBJ2-2; 7 bases line up with TRBD1. The CDR3 has 16 amino acids. With V trimmed by 3 bases and J by 5 bases, 9 bases remained unmatched. Germline CDR1 and CDR2: MNHNS and SASEGT. This CDR3 is CASSDLTGSVTGELFF. CDR3 DNA sequence: TGTGCCAGCAGTGATTTGACAGGGTCGGTAACCGGGGAGCTGTTTTTT.

This clone appeared a single time. The chain carries TRBV5-5 and TRBJ1-1; 7 positions agree with TRBD1. The CDR3 has 14 amino acids. V dropped 4 bases and J dropped 11; count of bases not matched to a gene: 14. Germline lookup yields CDR1 SGHKS and CDR2 YYEKEE (reference sequence). The CDR3 bases are TGTGCCAGCAGCGCCCCCGGGACAGAATATCTGGCTTTCTTT. This codes for CASSAPGTEYLAFF.

This clone was picked up a small number of times. The chain uses TRBV18 and TRBJ1-6, with D unresolved. The germline V gene has CDR1 KGHSH and CDR2 LQKENI. This CDR3 contains 16 residues. With 0 bases removed from V and 8 bases from J, the gap between germline ends came to 14 bases. CDR3 loop: CASSPPFGEADSPLHF. CDR3 bases: TGTGCCAGCTCACCACCTTTCGGGGAGGCGGATTCACCCCTCCACTTT. Supplemented by reference TRBV18 and TRBJ1-6, the full variable domain reads NAGVMQNPRHLVRRRGQEARLRCSPMKGHSHVYWYRQLPEEGLKFMVYLQKENIIDESGMPKERFSAEFPKEGPSILRIQQVVRGDSAAYFCASSPPFGEADSPLHFGNGTRLTVT.

Points on this clone: The same CDR3 is also encoded by other DNA sequences in this sample. The chain has TRBV5-1 and TRBJ1-5, with D perhaps matching TRBD1 (5 bases). Germline V lookup: CDR1 SGHRS, CDR2 YFSETQ. Trimming removed 0 bases from V and 1 base from J, with 5 bases in between. The CDR3 is 14 residues long. The CDR3 DNA reads as TGCGCCAGCAGCTTGGAGGGGAGCAATCAGCCCCAGCATTTT. Residues: CASSLEGSNQPQHF. Variable domain in full (rest from reference TRBV5-1 and TRBJ1-5): KAGVTQTPRYLIKTRGQQVTLSCSPISGHRSVSWYQQTPGQGLQFLFEYFSETQRNKGNFPGRFSGRQFSNSRSEMNVSTLELGDSALYLCASSLEGSNQPQHFGDGTRLSIL.